What follows are 4 T cell receptor beta chains derived from one specimen sequenced in a study of T cells in Graves' hyperthyroidism and ophthalmopathy (dated by TCRdb to about 2019). Libraries were constructed by multiplex PCR. Sequenced on an Illumina HiSeq 2000. The TCR beta CDR3 regions were amplified from the RNA transcripts. The TCR CDR3 was subjected to a first round of RT-PCR using the HTBI primer set and the Qiagen OneStep RT-PCR kit. The raw public reads went through TCRdb reprocessing: fastp at Q25, MiXCR clone calling, in-frame beta chains kept. All rows with the same CDR3 protein become a single entry with the most common DNA and genes. The sample table contains roughly 350,000 distinct CDR3 sequences; only one count was recorded for around 13% of them. The ten largest clones capture about 26% of the sample. The sequenced sample was blood. The source is a woman between 25 and 40 years old with Graves' hyperthyroidism.

V and J are TRBV6-5 and TRBJ1-1, with D uncertain. Germline assignment: CDR1 MNHEY and CDR2 SVGAGI. The CDR3 is made up of 12 amino acids. Trimming left V 4 bases short and J 7 bases short, with 10 bases between. In DNA form, the CDR3 reads TGTGCCAGCAGTTCCTCCGCCGGTGAAGCTTTCTTT. This codes for CASSSSAGEAFF.

Details on this clonotype: With a much larger clone just one base away, this may be a read error. It is likely a read error, because the conserved phenylalanine at the end of the CDR3 is missing. This chain connects TRBV6-1 to TRBJ2-7; D not certain. Germline V lookup: CDR1 MNHNS, CDR2 SASEGT. The CDR3 loop spans 14 amino acids. Deletions cut 5 bases from V and 4 bases from J, with 15 bases between. The CDR3 reads CASSQPFLGYEQYL. CDR3 nucleotides: TGTGCCAGCAGTCAACCCTTCCTAGGGTACGAGCAGTACCTC.

This clonotype was recorded a few times. The V call is TRBV18, the J call TRBJ2-1; 10 nucleotides align to TRBD2. Per germline, CDR1 KGHSH and CDR2 LQKENI. There are 14 residues in the CDR3. V was pared by 8 bases and J by 4 bases, with 5 bases of the junction left unmatched. CDR3 DNA: TGTGCCAGCCACGGGACTAGCGTATACAATGAGCAGTTCTTC. It yields the protein CASHGTSVYNEQFF.

This clonotype was seen repeatedly, ten times or more. The rearrangement joins TRBV20-1 to TRBJ1-2; D remains ambiguous. V lost 3 bases and J 3 bases, leaving 8 bases between the germline ends. CDR1 is DFQATT and CDR2 is SNEGSKA in the germline V gene (reference sequence). The CDR3 runs to 12 residues. The CDR3, as DNA: TGCAGTGCTAGTACCTACGACTATGGCTACACCTTC. Translation: CSASTYDYGYTF.